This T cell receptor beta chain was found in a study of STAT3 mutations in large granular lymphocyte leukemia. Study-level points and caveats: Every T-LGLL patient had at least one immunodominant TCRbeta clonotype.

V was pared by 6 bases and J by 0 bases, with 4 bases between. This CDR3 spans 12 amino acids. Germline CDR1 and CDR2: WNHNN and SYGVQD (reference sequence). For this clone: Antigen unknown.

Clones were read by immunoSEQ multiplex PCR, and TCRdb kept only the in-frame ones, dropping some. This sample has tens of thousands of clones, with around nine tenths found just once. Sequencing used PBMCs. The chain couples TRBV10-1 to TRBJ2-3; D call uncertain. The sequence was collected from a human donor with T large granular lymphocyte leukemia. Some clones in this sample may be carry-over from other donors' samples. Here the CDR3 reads CASSPSTDTQYF. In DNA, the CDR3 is TGCGCCAGCAGCCCTAGCACAGATACGCAGTATTTT.